This TCR beta chain was retrieved from a study of blood T cell repertoires in COVID-19. Study summary: COVID-19 samples collected from the United States, Italy and Spain covered acute and convalescent phases. T cells, B-cell-depleted T cells, or PBMCs provided the cDNA or gDNA that served as material.

Methods used by the authors: Reference gene primer amplification gave nucleated cell count estimates. Produced via immunoSEQ multiplex PCR; TCRdb's table is partial and in-frame only. The V and J calls and clone size were taken over from that table, and D and trimming were inferred from the DNA. The sample lists about 170,000 clones; about 92% were seen once. Unmatched junction bases numbered 11, after V lost 3 bases and J lost 5 bases. Germline CDR1 is MGHRA and CDR2 is YSYEKL. This CDR3 region has 16 residues. The clonotype was recovered from a young man with COVID-19, enrolled during active disease. Specimen: peripheral blood. The V call is TRBV4-1, the J call TRBJ2-5; 8 nucleotides match TRBD2. The CDR3 here is CASSQDGGDLGETQYF. DNA of the CDR3: TGCGCCAGCAGCCAGGACGGGGGGGATTTAGGGGAGACCCAGTACTTC.